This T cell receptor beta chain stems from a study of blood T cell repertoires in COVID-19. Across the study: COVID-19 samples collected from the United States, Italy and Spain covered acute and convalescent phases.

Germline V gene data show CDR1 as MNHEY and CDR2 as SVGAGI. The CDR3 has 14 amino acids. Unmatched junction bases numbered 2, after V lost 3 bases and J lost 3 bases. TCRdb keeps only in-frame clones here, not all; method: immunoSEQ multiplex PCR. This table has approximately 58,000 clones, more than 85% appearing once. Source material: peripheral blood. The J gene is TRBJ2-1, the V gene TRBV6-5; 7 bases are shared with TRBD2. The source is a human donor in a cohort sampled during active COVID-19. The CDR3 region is CASSYSGGYNEQFF. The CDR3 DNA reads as TGTGCCAGCAGTTATTCGGGGGGCTACAATGAGCAGTTCTTC.